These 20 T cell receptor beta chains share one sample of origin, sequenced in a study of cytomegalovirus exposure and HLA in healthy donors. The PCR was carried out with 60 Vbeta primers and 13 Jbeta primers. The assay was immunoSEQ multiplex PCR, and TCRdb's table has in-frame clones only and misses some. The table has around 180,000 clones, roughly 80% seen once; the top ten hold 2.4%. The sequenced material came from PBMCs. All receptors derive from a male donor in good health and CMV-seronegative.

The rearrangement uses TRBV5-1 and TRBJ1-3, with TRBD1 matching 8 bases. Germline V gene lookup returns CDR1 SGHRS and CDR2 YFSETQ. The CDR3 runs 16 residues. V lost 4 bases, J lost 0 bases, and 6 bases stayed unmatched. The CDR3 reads CASSAGGLDSGNTIYF. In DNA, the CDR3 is TGCGCCAGCAGCGCAGGGGGCCTTGACTCTGGAAACACCATATATTTT.

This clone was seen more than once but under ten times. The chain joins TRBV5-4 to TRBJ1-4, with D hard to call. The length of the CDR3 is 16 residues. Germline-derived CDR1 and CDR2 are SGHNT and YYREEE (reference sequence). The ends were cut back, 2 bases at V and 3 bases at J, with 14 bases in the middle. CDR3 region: CASSFGSTSSNEKLFF. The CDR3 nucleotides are TGTGCCAGCAGCTTCGGGAGCACCTCTTCTAATGAAAAACTGTTTTTT.

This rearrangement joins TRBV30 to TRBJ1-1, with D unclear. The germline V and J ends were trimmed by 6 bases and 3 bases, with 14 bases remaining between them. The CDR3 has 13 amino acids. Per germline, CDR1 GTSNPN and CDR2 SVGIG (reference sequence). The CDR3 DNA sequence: TGTGCCTGCTCCCCGGAGGGATACACTGAAGCTTTCTTT. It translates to CACSPEGYTEAFF.

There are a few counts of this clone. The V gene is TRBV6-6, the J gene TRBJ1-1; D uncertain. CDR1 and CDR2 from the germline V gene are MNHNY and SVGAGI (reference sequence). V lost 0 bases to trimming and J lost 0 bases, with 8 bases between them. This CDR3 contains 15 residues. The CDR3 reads CASSYSSGMNTEAFF. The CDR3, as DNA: TGTGCCAGCAGTTACTCGTCGGGGATGAACACTGAAGCTTTCTTT.

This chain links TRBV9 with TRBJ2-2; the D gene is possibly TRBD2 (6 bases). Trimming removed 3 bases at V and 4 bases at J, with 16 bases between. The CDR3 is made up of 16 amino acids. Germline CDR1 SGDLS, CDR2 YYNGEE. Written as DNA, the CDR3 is TGTGCCAGCAGCGCACTAATGGGGGGATCCACCGGGGAGCTGTTTTTT. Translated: CASSALMGGSTGELFF.

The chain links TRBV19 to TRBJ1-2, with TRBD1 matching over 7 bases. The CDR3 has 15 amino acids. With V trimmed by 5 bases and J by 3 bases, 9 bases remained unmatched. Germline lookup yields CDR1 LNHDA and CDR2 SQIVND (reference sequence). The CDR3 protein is CASSPTGAYHYGYTF. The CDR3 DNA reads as TGTGCCAGTAGTCCAACAGGGGCCTATCACTATGGCTACACCTTC.

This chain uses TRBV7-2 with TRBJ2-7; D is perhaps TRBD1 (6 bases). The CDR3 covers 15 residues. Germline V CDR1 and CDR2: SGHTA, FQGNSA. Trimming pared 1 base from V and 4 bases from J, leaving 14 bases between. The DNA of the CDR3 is TGTGCCAGCAGCTTAGATCCAGGGGTCTCGTACGAGCAGTACTTC. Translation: CASSLDPGVSYEQYF.

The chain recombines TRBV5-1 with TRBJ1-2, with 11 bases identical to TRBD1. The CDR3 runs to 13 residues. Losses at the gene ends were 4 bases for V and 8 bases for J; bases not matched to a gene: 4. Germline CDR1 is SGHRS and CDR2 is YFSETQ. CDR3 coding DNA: TGCGCCAGCAGCCTGGGACAGGGGGAAGGCTACACCTTC. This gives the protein CASSLGQGEGYTF.

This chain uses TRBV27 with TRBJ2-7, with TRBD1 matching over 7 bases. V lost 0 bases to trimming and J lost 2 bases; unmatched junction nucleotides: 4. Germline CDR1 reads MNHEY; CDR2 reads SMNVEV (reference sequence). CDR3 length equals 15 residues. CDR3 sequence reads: CASSLSDTGAYEQYF. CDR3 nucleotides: TGTGCCAGCAGTTTATCGGATACAGGGGCCTACGAGCAGTACTTC.

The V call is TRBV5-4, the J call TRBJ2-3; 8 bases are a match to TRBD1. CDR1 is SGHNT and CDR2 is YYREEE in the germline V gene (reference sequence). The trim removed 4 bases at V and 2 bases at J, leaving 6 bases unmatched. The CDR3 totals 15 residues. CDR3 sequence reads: CASSLWTGITDTQYF. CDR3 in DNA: TGTGCCAGCAGCCTATGGACAGGGATCACAGATACGCAGTATTTT.

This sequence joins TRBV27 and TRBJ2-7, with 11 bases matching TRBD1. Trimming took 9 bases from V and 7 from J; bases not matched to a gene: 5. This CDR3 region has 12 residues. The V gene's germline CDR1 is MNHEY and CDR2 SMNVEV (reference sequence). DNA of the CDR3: TGTGCCAGAGGGACAGGGGGGGTAGAGCAGTACTTC. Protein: CARGTGGVEQYF.

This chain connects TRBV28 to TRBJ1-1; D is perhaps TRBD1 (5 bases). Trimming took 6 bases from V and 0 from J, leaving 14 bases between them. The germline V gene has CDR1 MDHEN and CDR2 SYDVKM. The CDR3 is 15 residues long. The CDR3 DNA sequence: TGTGCCAGCAGGCAGGGTCTAGGGATGAACACTGAAGCTTTCTTT. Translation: CASRQGLGMNTEAFF.

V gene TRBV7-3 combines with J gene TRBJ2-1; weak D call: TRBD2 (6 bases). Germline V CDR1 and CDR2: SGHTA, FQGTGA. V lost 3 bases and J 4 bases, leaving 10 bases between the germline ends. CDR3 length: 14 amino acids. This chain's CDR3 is CASSFTGGYNEQFF. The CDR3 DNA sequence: TGTGCCAGCAGCTTCACCGGGGGATACAATGAGCAGTTCTTC.

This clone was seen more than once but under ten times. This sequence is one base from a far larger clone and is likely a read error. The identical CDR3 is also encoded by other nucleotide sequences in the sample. In DNA, the CDR3 is TGTGCCAGCAGCCAAGATCCAGGCTCTGGGGCCAACGTCCTGACTTTC. Its protein is CASSQDPGSGANVLTF. This chain connects TRBV7-9 to TRBJ2-6, with unresolved D. Germline CDR1 and CDR2: SEHNR and FQNEAQ (reference sequence). V lost 5 bases, J lost 0 bases, and 11 bases lay in between. This CDR3 has 16 amino acids. The variable domain in full, with the rest retrieved from reference TRBV7-9 and TRBJ2-6, is DTGVSQNPRHKITKRGQNVTFRCDPISEHNRLYWYRQTLGQGPEFLTYFQNEAQLEKSRLLSDRFSAERPKGSFSTLEIQRTEQGDSAMYLCASSQDPGSGANVLTFGAGSRLTVL.

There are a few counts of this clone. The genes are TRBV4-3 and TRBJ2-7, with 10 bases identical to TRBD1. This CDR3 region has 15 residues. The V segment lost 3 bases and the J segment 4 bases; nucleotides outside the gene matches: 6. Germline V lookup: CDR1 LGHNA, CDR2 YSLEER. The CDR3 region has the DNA TGCGCCAGCAGCCAGACCGGGACAGGGGTATACGAGCAGTACTTC. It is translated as CASSQTGTGVYEQYF.

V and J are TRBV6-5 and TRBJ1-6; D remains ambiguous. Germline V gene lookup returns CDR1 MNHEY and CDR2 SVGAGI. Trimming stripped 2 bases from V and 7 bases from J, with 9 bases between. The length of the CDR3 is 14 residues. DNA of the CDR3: TGTGCCAGCAGTTACGGGTCCGGGAATTCACCCCTCCACTTT. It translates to CASSYGSGNSPLHF.

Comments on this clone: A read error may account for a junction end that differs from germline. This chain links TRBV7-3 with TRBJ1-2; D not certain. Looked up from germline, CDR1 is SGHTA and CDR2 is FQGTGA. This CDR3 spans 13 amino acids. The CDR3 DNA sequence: TGTGCCAGCAGTTCCTTTGTGGGCTATGGCTACCCCTTC. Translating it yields CASSSFVGYGYPF.

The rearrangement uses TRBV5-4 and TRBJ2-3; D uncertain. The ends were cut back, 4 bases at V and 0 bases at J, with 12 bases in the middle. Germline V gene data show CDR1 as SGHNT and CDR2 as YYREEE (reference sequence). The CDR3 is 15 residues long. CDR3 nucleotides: TGTGCCAGCAGCCCGCGGCAGATAAGCACAGATACGCAGTATTTT. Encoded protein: CASSPRQISTDTQYF.

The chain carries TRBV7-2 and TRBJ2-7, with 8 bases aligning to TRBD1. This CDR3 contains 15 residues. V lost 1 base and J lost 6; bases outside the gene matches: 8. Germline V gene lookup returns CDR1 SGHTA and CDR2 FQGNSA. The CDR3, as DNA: TGTGCCAGCAGCTTAGACCGCAGGGGGCAGGTCGAGCAGTACTTC. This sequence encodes CASSLDRRGQVEQYF.

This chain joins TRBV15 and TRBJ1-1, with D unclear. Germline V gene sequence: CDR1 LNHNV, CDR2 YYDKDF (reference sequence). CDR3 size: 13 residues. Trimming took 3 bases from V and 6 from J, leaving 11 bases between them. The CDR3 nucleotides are TGTGCCACCAGCAGGCCCACCACGGCTGAAGCTTTCTTT. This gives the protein CATSRPTTAEAFF. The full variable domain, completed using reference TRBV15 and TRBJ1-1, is DAMVIQNPRYQVTQFGKPVTLSCSQTLNHNVMYWYQQKSSQAPKLLFHYYDKDFNNEADTPDNFQSRRPNTSFCFLDIRSPGLGDTAMYLCATSRPTTAEAFFGQGTRLTVV.